This T cell receptor beta chain was captured by sequencing in a study of PD-L1 blockade in urothelial cancer. Study in general: About 90% of the 29 patients were men who had bladder-origin urothelial cancer. Analyzed time points were 3 weeks (second dose) and 6 weeks after therapy began. Anywhere from 0 to 3 prior chemotherapy regimens had been received by patients.

This clone occurred once. The CDR3 is 16 residues long. The trim removed 6 bases at V and 1 base at J, leaving 3 bases unmatched. In germline, CDR1 is MRHNA, CDR2 SNTAGT. The table came from immunoSEQ multiplex PCR; TCRdb's copy has only in-frame clones and leaves some out. The sample yields some 87,000 clones, around 87% seen once. Documented time point: pretreatment peripheral blood. The TCR was taken from a man aged 55 to 70 with urothelial cancer. V is TRBV6-4 and J is TRBJ2-5; 15 bases are shared with TRBD2. The material was PBMCs, obtained around atezolizumab (anti-PD-L1) treatment. CDR3 in amino acids: CASSPGLAGGQETQYF. The CDR3 nucleotides read TGTGCCAGCAGCCCGGGACTAGCGGGGGGCCAAGAGACCCAGTACTTC.